This TCR beta chain was obtained from a study of blood T cell repertoires in COVID-19. Study background: COVID-19 samples, acute and convalescent, were from the United States, Italy and Spain. The cDNA or gDNA used as material had been derived from T cells, B-cell-depleted T cells, or PBMCs.

Original analysis: Reference gene primer amplification gave estimated nucleated cell counts. The protocol was immunoSEQ multiplex PCR, while the TCRdb copy is restricted to in-frame clones and leaves out a portion. V and J calls and clone size are copied from that table; D and trimming were computed from the DNA. The table lists some 230,000 clones, around 84% of them singletons. The sample consisted of peripheral blood. The sequence derives from a woman aged 60-75 years who had recovered from COVID-19.

DNA of the CDR3: TGTGCCAGCAGTTTAGTAGCGGGGGGTGTCAGGGAGACCCAGTACTTC. Translated, it gives CASSLVAGGVRETQYF. The rearrangement joins TRBV27 to TRBJ2-5, with 10 nucleotides matching TRBD2. This CDR3 comprises 16 residues. Germline assignment: CDR1 MNHEY and CDR2 SMNVEV (reference sequence). V lost 2 bases and J lost 5; bases outside the gene matches: 8.